The 21 T cell receptor beta chains presented below share a single source sample, sequenced in a study of blood T cell repertoires in COVID-19. Using immunoSEQ multiplex PCR, the repertoire was profiled, and TCRdb retains in-frame clones only, with some absent. This table holds some 150,000 clones, 78% found once. The sequencing sample was made of peripheral blood. The receptors were gathered from an elderly man with acute or convalescent COVID-19.

This clone appeared a few times. The chain links TRBV11-3 to TRBJ2-7; D may be TRBD2 (5 bases). The germline V and J ends were trimmed by 0 bases and 4 bases, with 10 bases remaining between them. There are 14 residues in the CDR3. Germline V gene data show CDR1 as SGHNT and CDR2 as YENEEA. Here the CDR3 reads CASSLDPGRYEQYF. DNA for the CDR3: TGTGCCAGCAGCTTAGATCCGGGGAGATACGAGCAGTACTTC.

In this sample, this clone turned up once. J is TRBJ1-1 and V is TRBV7-3, with D unresolved. V lost 5 bases and J lost 1, with 8 bases in between. The CDR3 is 13 amino acids. Germline V gives CDR1 SGHTA, CDR2 FQGTGA. The CDR3 coding sequence is TGTGCCAGCAGCCCTGCGGGGAACACTGAAGCTTTCTTT. Translated: CASSPAGNTEAFF.

This chain uses TRBV5-1 with TRBJ2-4, with a tentative D call TRBD2 (5 bases). The ends were cut back, 4 bases at V and 8 bases at J, with 16 bases in the middle. Germline lookup yields CDR1 SGHRS and CDR2 YFSETQ. The CDR3 length is 14 residues. This CDR3 reads CASSRGPEGHIQYF. The CDR3 coding sequence is TGCGCCAGCAGCCGCGGACCAGAGGGTCACATTCAGTACTTC. Drawing the rest from reference TRBV5-1 and TRBJ2-4, the complete variable domain is KAGVTQTPRYLIKTRGQQVTLSCSPISGHRSVSWYQQTPGQGLQFLFEYFSETQRNKGNFPGRFSGRQFSNSRSEMNVSTLELGDSALYLCASSRGPEGHIQYFGAGTRLSVL.

The genes are TRBV6-2 or TRBV6-3 and TRBJ1-1; D perhaps matches TRBD1 (5 bases). This CDR3 region has 14 residues. The germline V gene encodes CDR1 MNHEY and CDR2 SVGEGT. V lost 4 bases to trimming and J lost 3 bases, with 12 bases between them. The CDR3 DNA reads as TGTGCCAGCAGTTGGGACTTATTGGACACTGAAGCTTTCTTT. Its translation is CASSWDLLDTEAFF.

The chain uses TRBV4-1 and TRBJ1-2, with D possibly TRBD1 on 6 matching bases. Trimming removed 6 bases from V and 4 bases from J, with 18 bases in between. This CDR3 has 15 residues. Germline V gene lookup returns CDR1 MGHRA and CDR2 YSYEKL. CDR3 bases: TGCGCCAGCAGAGACGTTCAGGGGAAAGGCTATGGCTACACCTTC. It specifies CASRDVQGKGYGYTF.

The V gene is TRBV6-5, the J gene TRBJ2-2; 7 bases are a match to TRBD2. This CDR3 spans 14 amino acids. V was clipped by 5 bases and J by 4 bases; unmatched bases: 4. Germline assignment: CDR1 MNHEY and CDR2 SVGAGI. This CDR3 reads CASSIGGGTGELFF. CDR3 DNA sequence: TGTGCCAGCAGTATAGGCGGGGGCACCGGGGAGCTGTTTTTT.

The V gene is TRBV28, the J gene TRBJ2-5, with 8 nucleotides matching TRBD1. Germline values: CDR1 MDHEN, CDR2 SYDVKM. The V segment lost 8 bases and the J segment 4 bases; nucleotides outside the gene matches: 6. The CDR3 is 13 residues long. The CDR3 reads CASYDRGRETQYF. The CDR3, as DNA: TGTGCCAGCTACGACAGGGGCAGAGAGACCCAGTACTTC.

This rearrangement joins TRBV12-3 or TRBV12-4 to TRBJ1-2; D might be TRBD1 (6 bases). V was pared by 3 bases and J by 6 bases, with 8 bases between. The CDR3 loop spans 12 amino acids. The CDR3 here is CASSFAGDGYTF. Here the CDR3 DNA reads TGTGCCAGCAGTTTCGCAGGGGATGGCTACACCTTC.

The J gene is TRBJ1-2, the V gene TRBV5-1, with no clear D. Trimming cost V 0 bases and J 6 bases, with 9 bases left between them. The CDR3 is made up of 13 amino acids. CDR1 and CDR2 from the germline V gene are SGHRS and YFSETQ. The CDR3 DNA reads as TGCGCCAGCAGCTTGGGAAGAGGCGATGGCTACACCTTC. Translation: CASSLGRGDGYTF.

The chain uses TRBV19 and TRBJ1-4; a possible D gene is TRBD1 (5 bases). V lost 1 base and J 7 bases, leaving 13 bases between the germline ends. CDR1 is LNHDA and CDR2 is SQIVND in the germline V gene (reference sequence). There are 15 residues in the CDR3. The chain's CDR3 is CASSIGQGGGEKLFF. The CDR3 DNA follows: TGTGCCAGTAGTATAGGGCAGGGAGGAGGTGAAAAACTGTTTTTT.

This chain joins TRBV5-1 and TRBJ1-1; D ambiguous. The CDR3 loop spans 15 amino acids. V lost 0 bases and J 1 base, leaving 10 bases between the germline ends. Germline CDR1 is SGHRS and CDR2 is YFSETQ. The CDR3 here is CASSLASGPNTEAFF. The CDR3 coding sequence is TGCGCCAGCAGCTTGGCTTCAGGTCCGAACACTGAAGCTTTCTTT.

This chain links TRBV6-6 with TRBJ2-7; no definite D call. From germline, CDR1 is MNHNY and CDR2 SVGAGI (reference sequence). The CDR3 has 12 residues. V lost 4 bases and J 4 bases, leaving 8 bases between the germline ends. As DNA, the CDR3 is TGTGCCAGCAGTTCGGGTGTTTACGAGCAGTACGTC. Translation: CASSSGVYEQYV.

CDR3 DNA sequence: TGTGCCAGTGGCTTTCCCGACAGGGGATCGAACACTGAAGCTTTCTTT. Translating gives CASGFPDRGSNTEAFF. This rearrangement joins TRBV19 to TRBJ1-1; TRBD1 aligns across 8 bases. Germline V gene data show CDR1 as LNHDA and CDR2 as SQIVND (reference sequence). Unmatched junction bases numbered 12, after V lost 8 bases and J lost 1 base. This CDR3 is built from 16 residues.

V usage is TRBV27 and J usage is TRBJ1-4; D remains unclear. This CDR3 comprises 16 residues. V was clipped by 2 bases and J by 0 bases, with 10 bases between them. CDR1 and CDR2 from the germline V gene are MNHEY and SMNVEV (reference sequence). The CDR3 region has the DNA TGTGCCAGCAGTTTAATCGTGGGAGCAACTAATGAAAAACTGTTTTTT. Translation gives CASSLIVGATNEKLFF.

V gene TRBV7-3 combines with J gene TRBJ2-5; 11 nucleotides match TRBD1. The germline CDR1 and CDR2 sequences are SGHTA and FQGTGA. CDR3 length equals 14 residues. Germline trimming cut 5 bases from V and 5 bases from J; bases unmatched to any gene: 4. CDR3 coding DNA: TGTGCCAGCAGCCGGACAGGGGGCTGGGAGACCCAGTACTTC. Protein sequence: CASSRTGGWETQYF.

The chain links TRBV19 to TRBJ1-1; 7 bases are a match to TRBD1. In germline, CDR1 is LNHDA, CDR2 SQIVND (reference sequence). Germline trimming cut 7 bases from V and 1 base from J; bases unmatched to any gene: 15. The CDR3 runs 17 residues. CDR3 amino acids: CASMAGQDHGGNTEAFF. DNA for the CDR3: TGTGCCAGTATGGCAGGACAGGACCACGGCGGGAACACTGAAGCTTTCTTT.

The chain joins TRBV2 to TRBJ2-3; the D gene is possibly TRBD1 (5 bases). The V gene's germline CDR1 is SNHLY and CDR2 FYNNEI. Trimming took off 11 bases at V and 6 bases at J, with 18 bases between the two ends. CDR3 length equals 13 residues. The CDR3 sequence is CAVSEGNRDTQYF. In nucleotides, the CDR3 is TGTGCCGTTTCAGAAGGGAACAGGGATACGCAGTATTTT.

The chain is built from TRBV11-2 and TRBJ2-7, with 10 positions matching TRBD1. V shed 5 bases, J shed 3 bases, and the junction held 10 bases outside the gene matches. Looked up from germline, CDR1 is SGHAT and CDR2 is FQNNGV. CDR3 length equals 16 residues. The CDR3 coding sequence is TGTGCCAGCAGCCGACCGGGACAGGGGAAGAACTACGAGCAGTACTTC. It yields the protein CASSRPGQGKNYEQYF.

The rearrangement joins TRBV7-2 to TRBJ2-4; TRBD2 might be the D (6 bases). Trimming left V 1 base short and J 6 bases short, with 13 bases between. This CDR3 is built from 15 residues. In germline, CDR1 is SGHTA, CDR2 FQGNSA. The chain's CDR3 is CASSLGGGEGNIQYF. The CDR3 DNA follows: TGTGCCAGCAGCTTAGGAGGCGGGGAAGGAAACATTCAGTACTTC.

This chain connects TRBV6-2 or TRBV6-3 to TRBJ1-3; possibly TRBD1 for D (5 bases). The CDR3 has 15 residues. Germline V gives CDR1 MNHEY, CDR2 SVGEGT. The V end was cut by 2 bases, the J end by 2 bases, with 10 bases between. The CDR3 DNA sequence: TGTGCCAGCAGTTACGGAGCAGGGCCTGGAAACACCATATATTTT. Translating it yields CASSYGAGPGNTIYF.

The V gene is TRBV6-6, the J gene TRBJ1-2; no definite D call. From germline, CDR1 is MNHNY and CDR2 SVGAGI (reference sequence). The V and J ends lost 8 bases and 0 bases respectively, with 13 bases between them. This CDR3 contains 14 residues. The CDR3 coding sequence is TGTGCCAGCGCGGAGGGTGGTGCTAACTATGGCTACACCTTC. Translation: CASAEGGANYGYTF.